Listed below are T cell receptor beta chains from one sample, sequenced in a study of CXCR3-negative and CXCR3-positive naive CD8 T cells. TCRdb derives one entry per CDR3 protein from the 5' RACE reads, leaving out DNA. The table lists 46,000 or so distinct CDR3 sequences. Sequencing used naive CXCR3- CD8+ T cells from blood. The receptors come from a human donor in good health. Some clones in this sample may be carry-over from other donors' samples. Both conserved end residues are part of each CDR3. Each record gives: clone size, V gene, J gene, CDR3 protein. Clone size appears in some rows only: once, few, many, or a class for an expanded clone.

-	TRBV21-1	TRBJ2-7	CASSKEAAREYYEQYF
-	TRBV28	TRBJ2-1	CASSSPSGVEQFF
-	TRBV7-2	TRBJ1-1	CASSSGPMNTEAFF
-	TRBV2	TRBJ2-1	CASTPSNLAGLPGEQFF
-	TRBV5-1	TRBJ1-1	CASSDVGGRMNTEAFF
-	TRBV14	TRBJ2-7	CASSQQGGFYEQYF
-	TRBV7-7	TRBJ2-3	CAPFFTDTQYF
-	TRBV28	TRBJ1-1	CASSTTGTEAFF
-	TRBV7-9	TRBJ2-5	CASSLAMPGPRRETQYF
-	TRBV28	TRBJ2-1	CASRFGGNTIDEQFF
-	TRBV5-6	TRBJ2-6	CASSLGTSGGANGANVLTF
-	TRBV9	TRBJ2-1	CASSAGLAGGPGNEQFF
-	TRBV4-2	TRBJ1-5	CASSPTQGYNQPQHF
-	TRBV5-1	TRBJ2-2	CASTFAGGQAGELFF
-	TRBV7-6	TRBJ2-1	CASSSLVSDRVLHEQFF
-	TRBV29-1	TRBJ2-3	CSVTGQGASTDTQYF
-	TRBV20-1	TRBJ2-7	CSARFGGTSPYEQYF
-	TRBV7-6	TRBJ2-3	CASSLSSRPTRFPDTQYF
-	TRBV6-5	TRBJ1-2	CASRTPRTGAYGYTF
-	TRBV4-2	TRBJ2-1	CASSQDSSGSKYNEQFF
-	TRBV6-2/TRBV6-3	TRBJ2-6	CASSSGGSGANVLTF
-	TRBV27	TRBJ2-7	CASSSDGHEYEQYF
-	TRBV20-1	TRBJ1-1	CSARDLHGLGTANTEAFF
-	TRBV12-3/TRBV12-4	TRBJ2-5	CASSLGLPVFQYF
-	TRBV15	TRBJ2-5	CATSGGTVETQYF
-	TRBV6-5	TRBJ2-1	CASSIGVTSGIFNNEQFF
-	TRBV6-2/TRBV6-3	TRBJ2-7	CASSPAYEQYF
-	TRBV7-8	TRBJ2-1	CASSRRQGSPRDNEQFF
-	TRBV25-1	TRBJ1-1	CASSEFFDTEAFF
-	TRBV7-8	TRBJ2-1	CASSLTSRPFF
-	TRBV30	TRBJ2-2	CAWMHRDRDTGELFF
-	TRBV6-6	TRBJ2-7	CASRTGLEQYF
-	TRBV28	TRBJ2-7	CASSTGPPVYEQYF
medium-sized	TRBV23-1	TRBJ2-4	CASSQSRDRQLKNIQYF
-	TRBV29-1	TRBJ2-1	CSVPLGRGYNEQFF
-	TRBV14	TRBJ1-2	CASSQGGGYGYTF
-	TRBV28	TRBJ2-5	CASSPSIEYQETQYF
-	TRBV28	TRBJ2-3	CASSFTLAVTDTQYF
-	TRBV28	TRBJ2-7	CASSYRGWNEQYF
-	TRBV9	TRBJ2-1	CASSARFSGSDEQFF
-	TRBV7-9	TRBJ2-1	CASSWDRTVSYNEQFF
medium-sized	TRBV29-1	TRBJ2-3	CSVEDLSGTDTQYF
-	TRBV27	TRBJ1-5	CASRMGQYNNQPQHF
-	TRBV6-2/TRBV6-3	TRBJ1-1	CASRINRGYDTEAFF
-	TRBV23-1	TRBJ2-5	CASSQSGPEGQETQYF
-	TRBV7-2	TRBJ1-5	CASSSQPWPQHF
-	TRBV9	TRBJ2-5	CASSVRGPRPGTKQETQYF